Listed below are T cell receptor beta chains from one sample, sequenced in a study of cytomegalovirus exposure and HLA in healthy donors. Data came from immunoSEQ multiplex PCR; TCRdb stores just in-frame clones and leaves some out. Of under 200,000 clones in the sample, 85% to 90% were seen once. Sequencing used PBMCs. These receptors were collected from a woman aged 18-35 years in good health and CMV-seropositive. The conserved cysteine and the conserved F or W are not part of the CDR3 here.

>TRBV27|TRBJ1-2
ASSKIQVPRDGYT
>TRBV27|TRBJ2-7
ASSSPGQGGSWEQY
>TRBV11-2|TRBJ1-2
ASSAGVLGYT
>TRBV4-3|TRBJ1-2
ASSQDHLQGDGYT
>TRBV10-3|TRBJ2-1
ATRDTNNEQF
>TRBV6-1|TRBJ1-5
ASSEAGNQPQH
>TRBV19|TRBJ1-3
ASSLRQGVYSGNTIY
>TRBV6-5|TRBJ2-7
ASSASGGLFYEQY
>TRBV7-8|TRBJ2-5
ASSSTSGSWETQY
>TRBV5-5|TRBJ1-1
ASSPYGLEAF
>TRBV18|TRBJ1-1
ASSPPSLRGTEAF
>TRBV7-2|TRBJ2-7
ASSPRDGTFFSEQY
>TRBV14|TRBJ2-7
ASSQLASSSYEQY
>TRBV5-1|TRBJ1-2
ASSLLPGQGPNYGYT
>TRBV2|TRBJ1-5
ASSETGSNQPQH
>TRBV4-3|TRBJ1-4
ASSQDIPTNEKLF
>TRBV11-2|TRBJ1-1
ASSLGGTDEAF
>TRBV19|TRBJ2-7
ASIDSESYEQY
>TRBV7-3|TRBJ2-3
ASSSTDRGVTDTQY
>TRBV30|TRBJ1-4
AWSVAEKLF
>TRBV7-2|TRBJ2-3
ASSLEEFDIPGSTDTQY
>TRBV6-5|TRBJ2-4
ASSYSRTSGVQY